The following is a T cell receptor (beta chain) sequence with its context. This clonotype was observed a few times. Its antigen is currently not known. Base qualities are missing; no much larger clone stands one base away. The method was PCR. TCRdb lists the instrument as Illumina HiSeq 2500. Molecular barcoding was employed in the preparation of TCR libraries, with unique molecular identifiers being used to normalize TCRbeta repertoire quantification. TCRdb reanalyzed the raw reads on its own, using fastp at Q25 for trimming and MiXCR for clone calling, and kept in-frame beta chains. Under each unique CDR3 protein, matching rows form one entry showing the most common genes and DNA. This sample comprises around 270,000 distinct CDR3 sequences, around 7.1% of them detected only once. The top ten clones comprise 9.1% of the sample. This sample was included in a study of T-cell reconstitution after alpha-beta-depleted transplantation in children (dated by TCRdb to 2016 to 2017). With regard to the full study: Using TCR repertoire profiling, the study quantitatively followed how T-cell immune reconstitution unfolded in children after TCRalphabeta/CD19-depleted allogeneic hematopoietic cell transplantation.

The intended sense of this specimen's treatment or condition label: allogeneic hematopoietic cell transplantation with graft depleted of TCRalphabeta T cells and CD19 B cells. The transplant recipients were children given TCRalphabeta/CD19-depleted allogeneic hematopoietic cell grafts. Results the study describes overall, beyond this receptor: About two months after transplant, the apparently early recovery of alphabetaT-cell counts reportedly depended on just several hundred clones that had expanded rapidly and came from non-depleted graft cells. The frequencies of hyperexpanded clones fell over the following months, and after one year, T-cell counts and TCRbeta diversity were mostly attributed to newly produced T cells. In some patients, the high TCRbeta diversity seen at day 60 was put down to recipient T cells and intrathymic progenitors that had survived conditioning.

Clipping removes 3 bases from V and 8 bases from J, with 16 as the unmatched junction base count. The CDR3 starts with the cysteine, ends with the phenylalanine, and has 19 residues. The sequence is cut down to CDR3 DNA, 57 bases in frame from base 1. CDR1 is given as MDHEN and CDR2 as SYDVKM, both from the germline V gene. This sequence originates from a female patient between 2 and 15 years old who had a stem cell transplant for Fanconi anemia, so the T cells may come from the graft donor. Sequenced material: peripheral blood, taken 360 days after TCRalphabeta/CD19-depleted stem cell transplant. The chain is encoded by TRBV28 joined to TRBJ2-1; the central 13 bases match TRBD2. The nucleotide sequence reads TGTGCCAGCAGTTTTCTTTGGGCGATCGGGACTAGCGGGATGGATGAGCAGTTCTTC. Its protein product is CASSFLWAIGTSGMDEQFF.